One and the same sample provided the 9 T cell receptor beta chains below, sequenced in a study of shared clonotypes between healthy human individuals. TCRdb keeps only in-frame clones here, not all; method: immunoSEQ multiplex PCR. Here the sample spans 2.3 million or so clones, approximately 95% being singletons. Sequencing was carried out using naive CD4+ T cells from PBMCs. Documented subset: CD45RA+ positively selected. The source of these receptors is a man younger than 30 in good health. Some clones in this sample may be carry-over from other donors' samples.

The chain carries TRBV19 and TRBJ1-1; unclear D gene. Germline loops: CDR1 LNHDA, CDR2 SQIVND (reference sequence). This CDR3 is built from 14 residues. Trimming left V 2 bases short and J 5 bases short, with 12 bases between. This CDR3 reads CASSIRGSRTEAFF. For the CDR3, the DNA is TGTGCCAGTAGTATAAGAGGGTCCAGGACTGAAGCTTTCTTT.

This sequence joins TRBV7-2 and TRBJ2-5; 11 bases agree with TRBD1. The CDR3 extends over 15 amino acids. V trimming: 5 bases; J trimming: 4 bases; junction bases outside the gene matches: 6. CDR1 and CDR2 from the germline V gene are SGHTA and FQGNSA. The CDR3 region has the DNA TGTGCCAGCAGCCCATCCGGGACAGGGGGAGAGACCCAGTACTTC. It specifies CASSPSGTGGETQYF.

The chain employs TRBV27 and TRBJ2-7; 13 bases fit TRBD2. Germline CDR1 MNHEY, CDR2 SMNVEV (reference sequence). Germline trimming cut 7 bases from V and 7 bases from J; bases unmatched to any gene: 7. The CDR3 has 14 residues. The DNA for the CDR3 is TGTGCCAGCACTGGACTAGCGGGAGCAAGGGAGCAGTACTTC. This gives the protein CASTGLAGAREQYF.

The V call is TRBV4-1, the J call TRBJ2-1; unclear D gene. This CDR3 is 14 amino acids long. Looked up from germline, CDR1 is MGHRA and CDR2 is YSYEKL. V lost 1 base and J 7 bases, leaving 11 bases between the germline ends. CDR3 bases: TGCGCCAGCAGCCAAGCAGACGAGGAGAATGAGCAGTTCTTC. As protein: CASSQADEENEQFF.

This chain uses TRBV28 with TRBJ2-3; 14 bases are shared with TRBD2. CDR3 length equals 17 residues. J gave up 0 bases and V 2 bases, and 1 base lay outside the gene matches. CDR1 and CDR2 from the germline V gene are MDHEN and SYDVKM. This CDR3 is CASSLRTSGRSTDTQYF. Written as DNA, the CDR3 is TGTGCCAGCAGTTTACGGACTAGCGGGAGGAGCACAGATACGCAGTATTTT.

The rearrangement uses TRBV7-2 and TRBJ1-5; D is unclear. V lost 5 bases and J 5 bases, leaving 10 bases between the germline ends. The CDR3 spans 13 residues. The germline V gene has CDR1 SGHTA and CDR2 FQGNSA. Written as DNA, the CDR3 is TGTGCCAGCAGCCGCTGGGTCGATCAGCCCCAGCATTTT. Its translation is CASSRWVDQPQHF.

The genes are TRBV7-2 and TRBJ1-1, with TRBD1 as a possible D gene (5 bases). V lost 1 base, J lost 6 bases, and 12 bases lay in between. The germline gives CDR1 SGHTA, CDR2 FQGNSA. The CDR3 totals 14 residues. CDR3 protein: CASSLVYQGAEAFF. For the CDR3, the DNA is TGTGCCAGCAGCTTAGTCTACCAGGGCGCTGAAGCTTTCTTT.

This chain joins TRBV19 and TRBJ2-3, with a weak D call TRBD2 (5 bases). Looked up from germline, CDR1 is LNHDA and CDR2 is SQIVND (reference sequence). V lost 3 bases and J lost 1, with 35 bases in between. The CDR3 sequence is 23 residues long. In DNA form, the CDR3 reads TGTGCCAGTAGTATCCCATCGGGCGCCGGGGAATGGCGTATCTCGGATGGCACAGATACGCAGTATTTT. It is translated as CASSIPSGAGEWRISDGTDTQYF.

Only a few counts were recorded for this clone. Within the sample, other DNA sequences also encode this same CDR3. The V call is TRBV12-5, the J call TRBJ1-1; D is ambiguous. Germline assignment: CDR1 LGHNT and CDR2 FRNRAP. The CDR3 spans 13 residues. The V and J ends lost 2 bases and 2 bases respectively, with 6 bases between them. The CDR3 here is CASGLTGNTEAFF. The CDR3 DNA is TGTGCTAGTGGTTTGACTGGAAACACTGAAGCTTTCTTT.